One sample yielded the 11 T cell receptor beta chains listed below, sequenced in a study of patients and donors after allogeneic stem cell transplantation. Each CDR3 protein is one row after TCRdb ran MiXCR on the RT-PCR reads. The sample records 200,000 to 250,000 distinct CDR3 sequences, about 14% being singletons. Sequencing used blood, either unsorted or a sorted T cell fraction (not recorded which). These receptors originate from a human donor who was either an allogeneic HSCT recipient or a stem cell or donor lymphocyte infusion donor (not recorded which). It is not recorded whose cells these are; they may come from a transplant donor.

This clonotype was picked up a small number of times. The V and J genes are TRBV6-2 or TRBV6-3 and TRBJ2-7, with D possibly matching TRBD1 (5 bases). V shed 2 bases and J shed 0 bases, with 11 bases lying between them. Germline loops: CDR1 MNHEY, CDR2 SVGEGT. The CDR3 loop spans 15 amino acids. CDR3 amino acids: CASSYDRRVSYEQYF. In DNA form, the CDR3 reads TGTGCCAGCAGTTACGACAGACGAGTCTCCTACGAGCAGTACTTC.

The CDR3 loop is CASSLGTGSEKLFF. The CDR3 DNA follows: TGTGCCAGCAGCTTGGGGACAGGCAGTGAAAAACTGTTTTTT. The rearrangement joins TRBV7-9 to TRBJ1-4; TRBD1 agrees at 8 bases. The CDR3 runs to 14 residues. Germline V gene lookup returns CDR1 SEHNR and CDR2 FQNEAQ (reference sequence). The ends lost 3 bases at V and 7 bases at J; junction bases unmatched: 4.

This clonotype has only a few counts. This chain links TRBV7-2 with TRBJ2-4; no firm D call. This CDR3 is 13 amino acids long. The V gene lost 5 bases and the J gene lost 8 bases, with 13 bases spanning the gap. The germline V gene encodes CDR1 SGHTA and CDR2 FQGNSA. As DNA, the CDR3 is TGTGCCAGCAGCCCCTGGGCTGTTGACATTCAGTACTTC. Translating gives CASSPWAVDIQYF.

This clonotype has ten or more counts. V gene TRBV24-1 combines with J gene TRBJ2-2; 10 nucleotides line up with TRBD2. This CDR3 is built from 16 residues. Germline CDR1 KGHDR, CDR2 SFDVKD. Germline trimming cut 5 bases from V and 2 bases from J; bases unmatched to any gene: 4. DNA for the CDR3: TGTGCCACCAGTGGCGGGACTAGCGAAAACACCGGGGAGCTGTTTTTT. Translated, it gives CATSGGTSENTGELFF.

The V call is TRBV5-1, the J call TRBJ2-1; D is perhaps TRBD1 or TRBD2 (5 bases each). Germline V CDR1 and CDR2: SGHRS, YFSETQ. CDR3 size: 20 residues. V lost 4 bases and J 1 base, leaving 27 bases between the germline ends. CDR3 loop: CASSPTARTRARVSYNEQFF. The CDR3 nucleotides read TGCGCCAGCAGCCCGACAGCACGAACAAGGGCGCGGGTTTCCTACAATGAGCAGTTCTTC.

The sample holds many counts of this clonotype. The chain combines TRBV7-2 with TRBJ2-7; 8 bases agree with TRBD2. The V gene's germline CDR1 is SGHTA and CDR2 FQGNSA. V trimming: 5 bases; J trimming: 3 bases; junction bases outside the gene matches: 12. This CDR3 has 16 amino acids. DNA of the CDR3: TGTGCCAGCAGCGGGCCCCTCGGGGGGGACTTCTACGAGCAGTACTTC. This encodes CASSGPLGGDFYEQYF.

Details on this clonotype: A much larger clonotype is one base distant, so this may be a read error. V and J are TRBV11-2 and TRBJ1-5; D remains unclear. The CDR3 is 16 amino acids. The germline CDR1 and CDR2 sequences are SGHAT and FQNNGV. Trimming left V 1 base short and J 11 bases short, with 21 bases between. The CDR3 DNA sequence: TGTGCCAGCAGCTTAGGTCACACGGGATCCCCCCGGGCCCAGCATTTT. Protein sequence: CASSLGHTGSPRAQHF.

This clonotype was picked up many times. The chain recombines TRBV7-8 with TRBJ2-7; perhaps D is TRBD1 or TRBD2 (5 bases each). Germline CDR1 is SGHVS and CDR2 is FQNEAQ. V lost 4 bases to trimming and J lost 2 bases, with 21 bases between them. The CDR3 is 17 amino acids. In DNA, the CDR3 is TGTGCCAGCAGCTCAGGAAGGGGACGGCTGACAACCTACGAGCAGTACTTC. Translating it yields CASSSGRGRLTTYEQYF.

The chain is built from TRBV6-1 and TRBJ1-6; 9 bases agree with TRBD1. The V gene's germline CDR1 is MNHNS and CDR2 SASEGT. V shed 1 base, J shed 4 bases, and the junction held 2 bases outside the gene matches. CDR3 length equals 16 residues. Here the CDR3 reads CASSEVDRGYNSPLHF. The CDR3 region has the DNA TGTGCCAGCAGTGAAGTGGACAGGGGTTATAATTCACCCCTCCACTTT.

The gene calls are TRBV5-1 and TRBJ2-1; 8 bases agree with TRBD2. The V gene end was trimmed by 5 bases and the J gene end by 6 bases; junction bases not matched to a gene: 4. CDR1 is SGHRS, CDR2 YFSETQ, per germline. This CDR3 has 13 residues. The CDR3 DNA sequence: TGCGCCAGCAGGAGGAGCGGGAGCAATGAGCAGTTCTTC. Translated: CASRRSGSNEQFF.

Only a few counts were recorded for this clonotype. This chain uses TRBV6-1 with TRBJ1-1; D possibly corresponds to TRBD1 (5 bases). There are 14 residues in the CDR3. Germline assignment: CDR1 MNHNS and CDR2 SASEGT. Trimming took 4 bases from V and 4 from J, leaving 13 bases between them. CDR3 in amino acids: CASSATLGGTEAFF. CDR3 in DNA: TGTGCCAGCAGTGCCACCCTGGGGGGCACTGAAGCTTTCTTT.